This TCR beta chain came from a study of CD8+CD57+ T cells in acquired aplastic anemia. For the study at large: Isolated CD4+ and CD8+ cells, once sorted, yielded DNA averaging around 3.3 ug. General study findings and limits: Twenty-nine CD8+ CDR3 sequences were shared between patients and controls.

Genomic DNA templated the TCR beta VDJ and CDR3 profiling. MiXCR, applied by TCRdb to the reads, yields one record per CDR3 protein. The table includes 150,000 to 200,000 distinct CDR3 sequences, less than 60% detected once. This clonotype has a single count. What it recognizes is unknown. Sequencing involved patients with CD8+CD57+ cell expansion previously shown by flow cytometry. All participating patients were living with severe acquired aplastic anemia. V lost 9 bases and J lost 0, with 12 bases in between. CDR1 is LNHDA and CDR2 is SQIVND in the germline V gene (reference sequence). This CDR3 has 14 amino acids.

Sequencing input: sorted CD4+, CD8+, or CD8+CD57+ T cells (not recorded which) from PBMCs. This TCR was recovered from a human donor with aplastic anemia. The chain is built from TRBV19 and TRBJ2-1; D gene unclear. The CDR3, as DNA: TGTGCCAGCTCCCTCTACAGCTCCTACAATGAGCAGTTCTTC. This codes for CASSLYSSYNEQFF.